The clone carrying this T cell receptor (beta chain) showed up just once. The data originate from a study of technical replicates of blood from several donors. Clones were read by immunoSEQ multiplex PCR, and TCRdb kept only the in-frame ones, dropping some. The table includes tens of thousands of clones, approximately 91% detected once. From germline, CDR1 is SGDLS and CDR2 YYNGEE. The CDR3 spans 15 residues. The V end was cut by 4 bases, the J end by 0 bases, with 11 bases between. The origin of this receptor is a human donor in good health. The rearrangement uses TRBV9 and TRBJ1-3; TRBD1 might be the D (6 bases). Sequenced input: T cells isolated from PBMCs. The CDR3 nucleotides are TGTGCCAGCAGCCCTACAGGGTTCTCTGGAAACACCATATATTTT. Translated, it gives CASSPTGFSGNTIYF.